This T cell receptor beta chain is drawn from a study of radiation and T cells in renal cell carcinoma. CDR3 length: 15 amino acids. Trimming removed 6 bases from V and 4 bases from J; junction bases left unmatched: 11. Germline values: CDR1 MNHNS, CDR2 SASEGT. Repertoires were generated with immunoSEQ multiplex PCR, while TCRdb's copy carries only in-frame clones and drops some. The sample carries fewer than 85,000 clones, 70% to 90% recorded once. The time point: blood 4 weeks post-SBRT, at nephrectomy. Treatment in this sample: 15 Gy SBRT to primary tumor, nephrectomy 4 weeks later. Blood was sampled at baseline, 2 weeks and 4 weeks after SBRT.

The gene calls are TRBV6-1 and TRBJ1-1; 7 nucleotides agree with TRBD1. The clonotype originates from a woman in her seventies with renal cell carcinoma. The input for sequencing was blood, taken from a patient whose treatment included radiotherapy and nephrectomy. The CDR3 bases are TGTGCCAGCAGCCCCCCGGGACAGTTGATCACTGAAGCTTTCTTT. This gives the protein CASSPPGQLITEAFF.